This T cell receptor beta chain was captured by sequencing in a study of molecular identifiers for immune sequencing clone quantification. TCRdb itself ran the PCR reads through MiXCR, one entry per CDR3 protein. This table has about 510,000 distinct CDR3 sequences, roughly 24% appearing once. Naive CD8 libraries used 20,000 to 1,000,000 sorted cells and 10%, 30% or 50% RNA. Losses at the gene ends were 5 bases for V and 1 base for J; bases not matched to a gene: 8. This CDR3 has 15 amino acids. Per germline, CDR1 SEHNR and CDR2 FQNEAQ (reference sequence). This TCR derives from a human donor in good health. Some libraries in this study had Jurkat cell RNA spiked in. This chain joins TRBV7-9 and TRBJ2-7; 7 nucleotides agree with TRBD1. Sequenced sample: naive CD8+ T cells from blood, with Jurkat cell RNA spiked in. Subset in this sample: FACS-sorted CD8+CD4-CCR7+CD45RA+ naive T cells. In DNA form, the CDR3 reads TGTGCCAGCAGCCCACCGGGACAGCAGTCCTACGAGCAGTACTTC. Translation: CASSPPGQQSYEQYF.